This TCR beta chain was retrieved from a study of OX40 agonist ivuxolimab in advanced cancers. Whole-study results and caveats: The mean number of expanded clones was higher in CD8+ T cells than in CD4+. Among the lowest peripheral clonal expansion occurred in 0.1-3.0 mg/kg partial responders.

Notes on this clone: Antigen: not known.

Here immunoSEQ multiplex PCR was the method, and the copy in TCRdb shows in-frame clones only, minus some. The repertoire holds 90,000 to 95,000 clones, with around 87% as singletons. The germline CDR1 and CDR2 sequences are LNHNV and YYDKDF (reference sequence). Trimming cost V 5 bases and J 0 bases; bases outside gene matches: 8. The CDR3 runs 17 residues. The chain combines TRBV15 with TRBJ1-3; 9 positions agree with TRBD1. The receptor's source is an adult with an advanced solid tumor such as melanoma, head and neck, liver or kidney cancer. The source was CD4+ or CD8+ T cells sorted from blood, collected in a trial of the OX40 agonist ivuxolimab. CDR3 sequence: CATSQTGGLSSGNTIYF. The DNA for the CDR3 is TGTGCCACCAGCCAAACAGGGGGCCTGAGCTCTGGAAACACCATATATTTT.